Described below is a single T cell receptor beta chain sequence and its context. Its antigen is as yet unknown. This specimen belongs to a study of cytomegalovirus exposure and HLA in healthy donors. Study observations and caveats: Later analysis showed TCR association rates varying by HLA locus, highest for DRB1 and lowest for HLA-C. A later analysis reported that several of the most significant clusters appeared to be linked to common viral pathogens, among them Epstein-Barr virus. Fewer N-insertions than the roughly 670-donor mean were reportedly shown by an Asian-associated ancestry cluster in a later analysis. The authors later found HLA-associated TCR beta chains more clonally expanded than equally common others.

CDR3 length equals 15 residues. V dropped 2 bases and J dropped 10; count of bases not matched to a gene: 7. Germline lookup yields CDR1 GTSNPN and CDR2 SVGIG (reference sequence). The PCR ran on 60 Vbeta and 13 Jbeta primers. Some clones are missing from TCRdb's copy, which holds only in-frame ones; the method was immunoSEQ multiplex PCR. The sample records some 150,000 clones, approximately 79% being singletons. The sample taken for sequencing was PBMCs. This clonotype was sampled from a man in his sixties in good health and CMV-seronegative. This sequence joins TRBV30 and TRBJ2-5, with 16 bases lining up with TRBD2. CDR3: CAWSRPGLAGGSQYF. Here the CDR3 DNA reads TGTGCCTGGAGTCGGCCGGGACTAGCGGGGGGGAGCCAGTACTTC.